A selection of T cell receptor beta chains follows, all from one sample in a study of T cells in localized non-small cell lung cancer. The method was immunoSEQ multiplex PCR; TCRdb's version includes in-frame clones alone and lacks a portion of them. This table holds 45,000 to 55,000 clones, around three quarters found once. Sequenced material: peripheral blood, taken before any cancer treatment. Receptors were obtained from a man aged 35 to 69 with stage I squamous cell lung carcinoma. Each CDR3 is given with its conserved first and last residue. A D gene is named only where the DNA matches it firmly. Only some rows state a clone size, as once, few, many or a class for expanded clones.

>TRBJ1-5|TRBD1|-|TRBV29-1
CSVRQGWNQPQHF
TGCAGCGTCCGACAGGGTTGGAATCAGCCCCAGCATTTT
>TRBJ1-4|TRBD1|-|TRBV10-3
CAISESDRGQREKLFF
TGTGCCATCAGTGAGTCGGACAGGGGGCAGCGGGAAAAACTGTTTTTT
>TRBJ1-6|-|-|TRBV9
CASPPPKGSPLHF
TGTGCCAGCCCCCCCCCGAAGGGATCACCCCTCCACTTT
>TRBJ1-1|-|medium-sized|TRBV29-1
CSVQQGTTEAFF
TGCAGCGTTCAACAAGGGACCACTGAAGCTTTCTTT
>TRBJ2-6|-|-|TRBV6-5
CASSFSGANVLTF
TGTGCCAGCAGTTTTTCTGGGGCCAACGTCCTGACTTTC
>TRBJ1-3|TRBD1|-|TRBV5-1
CASSSGTGDGNTIYF
TGCGCCAGCAGCTCAGGGACAGGGGATGGAAACACCATATATTTT
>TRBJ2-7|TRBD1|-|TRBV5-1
CASSGAGTGTYEQYF
TGCGCCAGCAGCGGGGCCGGGACAGGCACCTACGAGCAGTACTTC
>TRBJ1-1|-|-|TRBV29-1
CSGNRADTEAFF
TGCAGCGGAAACAGGGCGGACACTGAAGCTTTCTTT
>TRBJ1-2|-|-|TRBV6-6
CASSREENYGYTF
TGTGCCAGCTCAAGGGAAGAAAACTATGGCTACACCTTC
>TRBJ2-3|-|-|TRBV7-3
CASSTPGTDTQYF
TGTGCCAGCAGCACCCCGGGGACAGATACGCAGTATTTT
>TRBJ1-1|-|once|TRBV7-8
CASSSTPGVSNTEAFF
TGTGCCAGCAGCTCAACACCAGGGGTCTCGAACACTGAAGCTTTCTTT
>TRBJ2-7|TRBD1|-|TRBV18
CASSPRQGVYEQYF
TGTGCCAGCTCACCAAGACAGGGGGTCTACGAGCAGTACTTC
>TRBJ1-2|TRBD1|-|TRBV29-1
CSVTGTAREGYTF
TGCAGCGTCACCGGGACAGCCCGGGAAGGCTACACCTTC
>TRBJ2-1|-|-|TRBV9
CASSVEGGRTLSLEQFF
TGTGCCAGCAGCGTAGAGGGTGGCAGAACCCTTTCGCTTGAGCAGTTCTTC
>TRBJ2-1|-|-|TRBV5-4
CASSLEKNEQFF
TGTGCCAGCAGCTTAGAAAAAAATGAGCAGTTCTTC
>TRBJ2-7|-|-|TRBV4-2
CASSQGRGPLYEQYF
TGTGCCAGCAGCCAAGGACGGGGGCCCCTCTACGAGCAGTACTTC
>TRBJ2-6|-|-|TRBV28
CASSSYRTAQVDNVLTF
TGTGCCAGCAGTTCATATCGGACAGCCCAGGTTGACAACGTCCTGACTTTC
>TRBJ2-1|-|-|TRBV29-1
CSVDASSGWEQFF
TGCAGCGTGGACGCTTCCTCGGGGTGGGAGCAGTTCTTC
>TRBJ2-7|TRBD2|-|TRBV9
CASSVSSGGLREQYF
TGTGCCAGCAGCGTATCGAGCGGGGGTCTTCGCGAGCAGTACTTC
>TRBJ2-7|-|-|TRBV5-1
CASSSGQVYEQYF
TGCGCCAGCAGCTCTGGACAAGTCTACGAGCAGTACTTC
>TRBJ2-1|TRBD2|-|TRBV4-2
CASRRLAGDNEQFF
TGTGCCAGCAGGCGACTAGCGGGGGACAATGAGCAGTTCTTC
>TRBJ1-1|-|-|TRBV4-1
CASSQERATEAFF
TGCGCCAGCAGCCAAGAAAGGGCGACAGAAGCTTTCTTT
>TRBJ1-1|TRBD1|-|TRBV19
CASRDRDTEAFF
TGTGCCAGTAGGGACAGGGACACTGAAGCTTTCTTT
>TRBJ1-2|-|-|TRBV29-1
CSVEGATRYTF
TGCAGCGTTGAAGGTGCAACTCGGTACACCTTC
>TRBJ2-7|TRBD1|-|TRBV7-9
CASSLWGQGYEQYF
TGTGCCAGCAGCTTATGGGGACAGGGGTACGAGCAGTACTTC
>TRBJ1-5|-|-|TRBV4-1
CASSQAGGPWPQHF
TGCGCCAGCAGCCAAGCGGGGGGACCGTGGCCCCAGCATTTT
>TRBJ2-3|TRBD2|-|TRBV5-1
CASSRRSGGAGADTQYF
TGCGCCAGCAGTCGACGGAGCGGGGGGGCCGGGGCAGATACGCAGTATTTT
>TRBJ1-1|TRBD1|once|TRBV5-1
CASSTDRGTTEAFF
TGCGCCAGCAGCACGGACAGGGGTACCACTGAAGCTTTCTTT
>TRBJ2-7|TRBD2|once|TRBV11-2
CASTSGVGLAGGLYEQYF
TGTGCCAGCACCAGTGGCGTGGGACTAGCGGGGGGACTCTACGAGCAGTACTTC
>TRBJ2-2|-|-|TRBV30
CACSSGQNTGELFF
TGTGCCTGTTCATCGGGACAAAACACCGGGGAGCTGTTTTTT
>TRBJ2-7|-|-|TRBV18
CASRDGISYEQYF
TGTGCCAGCCGGGACGGTATCTCCTACGAGCAGTACTTC
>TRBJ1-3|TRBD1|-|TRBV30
CAWSGTDRRGNTIYF
TGTGCCTGGAGCGGGACAGACCGTCGCGGAAACACCATATATTTT
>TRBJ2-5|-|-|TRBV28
CASSSDGLEGTQYF
TGTGCCAGCAGTTCGGACGGGCTAGAGGGGACCCAGTACTTC
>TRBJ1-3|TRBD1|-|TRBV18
CASSQGQSGNTIYF
TGTGCCAGCTCACAGGGACAGTCTGGAAACACCATATATTTT